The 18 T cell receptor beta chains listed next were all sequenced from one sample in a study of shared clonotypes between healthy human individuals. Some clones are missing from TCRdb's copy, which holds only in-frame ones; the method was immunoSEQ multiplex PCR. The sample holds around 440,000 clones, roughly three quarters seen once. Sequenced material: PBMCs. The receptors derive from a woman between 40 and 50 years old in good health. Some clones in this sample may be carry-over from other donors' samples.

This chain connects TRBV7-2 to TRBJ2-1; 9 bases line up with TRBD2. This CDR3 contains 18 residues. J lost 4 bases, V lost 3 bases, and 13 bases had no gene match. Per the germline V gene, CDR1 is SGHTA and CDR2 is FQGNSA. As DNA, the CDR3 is TGTGCCAGCAGCTTCCTCCTTTGGCTAGCGGGACGTTACAATGAGCAGTTCTTC. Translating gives CASSFLLWLAGRYNEQFF.

This CDR3 is CASTNPSQGNGSGNTIYF. CDR3 nucleotides: TGTGCCAGCACCAACCCCTCACAGGGGAATGGTTCTGGAAACACCATATATTTT. This chain uses TRBV11-3 with TRBJ1-3, with 7 bases matching TRBD1. CDR3 length: 18 residues. The junction had 16 bases not matched to a gene; V was cut back by 7 bases and J by 1 base. Germline CDR1 and CDR2: SGHNT and YENEEA.

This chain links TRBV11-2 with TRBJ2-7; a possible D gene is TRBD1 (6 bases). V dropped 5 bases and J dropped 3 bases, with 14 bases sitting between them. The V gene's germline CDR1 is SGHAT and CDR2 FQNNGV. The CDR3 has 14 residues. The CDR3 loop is CASSLGQWRYEQYF. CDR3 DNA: TGTGCCAGCAGCCTTGGACAGTGGCGCTACGAGCAGTACTTC.

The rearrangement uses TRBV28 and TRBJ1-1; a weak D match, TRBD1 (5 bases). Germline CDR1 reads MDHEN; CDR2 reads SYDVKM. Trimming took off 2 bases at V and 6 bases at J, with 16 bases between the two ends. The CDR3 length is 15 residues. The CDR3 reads CASSLGGTLRAEAFF. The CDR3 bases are TGTGCCAGCAGTTTAGGCGGGACCCTCAGGGCTGAAGCTTTCTTT.

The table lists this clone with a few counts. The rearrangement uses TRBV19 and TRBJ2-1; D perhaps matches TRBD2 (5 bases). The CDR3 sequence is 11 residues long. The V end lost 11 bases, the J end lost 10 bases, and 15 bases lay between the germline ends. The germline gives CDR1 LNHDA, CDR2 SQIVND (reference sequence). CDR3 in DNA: TGTGCCGACCACGGGGTGAGAGAGCAGTTCTTC. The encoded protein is CADHGVREQFF.

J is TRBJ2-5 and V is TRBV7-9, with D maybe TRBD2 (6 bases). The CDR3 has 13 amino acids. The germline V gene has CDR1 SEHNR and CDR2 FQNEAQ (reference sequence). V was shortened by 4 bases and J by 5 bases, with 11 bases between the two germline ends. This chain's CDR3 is CASSYSGGETQYF. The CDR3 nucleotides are TGTGCCAGCAGCTATAGCGGAGGGGAGACCCAGTACTTC.

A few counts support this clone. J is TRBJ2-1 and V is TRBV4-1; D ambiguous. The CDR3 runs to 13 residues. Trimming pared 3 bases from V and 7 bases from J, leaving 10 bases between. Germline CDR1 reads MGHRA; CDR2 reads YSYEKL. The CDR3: CASSHPGWNEQFF. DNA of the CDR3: TGCGCCAGCAGCCATCCTGGGTGGAATGAGCAGTTCTTC.

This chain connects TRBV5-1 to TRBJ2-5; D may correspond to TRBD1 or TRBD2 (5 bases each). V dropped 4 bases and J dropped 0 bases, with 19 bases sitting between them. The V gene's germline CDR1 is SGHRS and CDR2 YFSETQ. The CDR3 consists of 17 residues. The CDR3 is CASSQRLGTGHQETQYF. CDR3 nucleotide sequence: TGCGCCAGCAGCCAACGACTTGGAACGGGACACCAAGAGACCCAGTACTTC.

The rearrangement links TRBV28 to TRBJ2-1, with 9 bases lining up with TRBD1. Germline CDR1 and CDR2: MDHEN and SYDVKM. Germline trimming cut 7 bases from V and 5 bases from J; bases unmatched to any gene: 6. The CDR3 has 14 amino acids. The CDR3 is CASIPGQGHNEQFF. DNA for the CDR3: TGTGCCAGCATTCCGGGACAGGGTCACAATGAGCAGTTCTTC. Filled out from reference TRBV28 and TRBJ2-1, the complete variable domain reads DVKVTQSSRYLVKRTGEKVFLECVQDMDHENMFWYRQDPGLGLRLIYFSYDVKMKEKGDIPEGYSVSREKKERFSLILESASTNQTSMYLCASIPGQGHNEQFFGPGTRLTVL.

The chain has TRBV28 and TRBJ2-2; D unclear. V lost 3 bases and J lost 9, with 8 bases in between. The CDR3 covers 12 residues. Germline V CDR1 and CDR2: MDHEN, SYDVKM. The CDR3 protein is CASSLVRRELFF. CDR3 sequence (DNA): TGTGCCAGCAGTTTGGTCAGGCGGGAGCTGTTTTTT.

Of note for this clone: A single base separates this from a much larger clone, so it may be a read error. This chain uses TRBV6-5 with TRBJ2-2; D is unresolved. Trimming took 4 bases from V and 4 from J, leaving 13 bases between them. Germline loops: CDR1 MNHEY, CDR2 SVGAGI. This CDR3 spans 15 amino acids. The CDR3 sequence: CASSSRVTSTGELFF. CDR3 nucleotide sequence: TGTGCCAGCAGTTCACGGGTTACGAGCACCGGGGAGCTGTTTTTT.

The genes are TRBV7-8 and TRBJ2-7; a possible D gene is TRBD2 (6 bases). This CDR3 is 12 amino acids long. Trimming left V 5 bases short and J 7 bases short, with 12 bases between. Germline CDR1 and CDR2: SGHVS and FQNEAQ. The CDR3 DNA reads TGTGCCAGCAGCATGACTAGAGGAGAGCAGTACTTC. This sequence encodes CASSMTRGEQYF.

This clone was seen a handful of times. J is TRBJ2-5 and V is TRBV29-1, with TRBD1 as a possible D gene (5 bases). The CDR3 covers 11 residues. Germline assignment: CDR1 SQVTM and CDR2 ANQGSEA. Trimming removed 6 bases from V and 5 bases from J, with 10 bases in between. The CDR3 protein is CSVGKGETQYF. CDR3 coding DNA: TGCAGCGTAGGGAAGGGGGAGACCCAGTACTTC.

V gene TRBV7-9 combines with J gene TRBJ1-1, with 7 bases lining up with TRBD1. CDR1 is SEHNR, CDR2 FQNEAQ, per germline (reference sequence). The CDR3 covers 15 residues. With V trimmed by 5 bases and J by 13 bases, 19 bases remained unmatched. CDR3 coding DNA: TGTGCCAGCAGCCCGGGACAGCCCCAACGACTGAAGGTTTTCTTT. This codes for CASSPGQPQRLKVFF.

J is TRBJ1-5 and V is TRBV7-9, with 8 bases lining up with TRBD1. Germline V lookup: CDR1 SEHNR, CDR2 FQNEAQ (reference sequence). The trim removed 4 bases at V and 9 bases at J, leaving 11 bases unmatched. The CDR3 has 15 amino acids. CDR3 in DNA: TGTGCCAGCAGCTACGACAGGGTACAGGGGGGGCCCCAGCATTTT. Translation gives CASSYDRVQGGPQHF. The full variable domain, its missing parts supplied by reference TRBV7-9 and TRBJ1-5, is DTGVSQNPRHKITKRGQNVTFRCDPISEHNRLYWYRQTLGQGPEFLTYFQNEAQLEKSRLLSDRFSAERPKGSFSTLEIQRTEQGDSAMYLCASSYDRVQGGPQHFGDGTRLSIL.

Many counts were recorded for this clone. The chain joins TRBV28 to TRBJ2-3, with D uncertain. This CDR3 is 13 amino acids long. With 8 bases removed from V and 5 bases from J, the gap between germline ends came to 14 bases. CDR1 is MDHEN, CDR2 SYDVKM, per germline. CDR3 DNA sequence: TGTGCCAGCCAGTTGGATACACAAGATACGCAGTATTTT. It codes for CASQLDTQDTQYF.

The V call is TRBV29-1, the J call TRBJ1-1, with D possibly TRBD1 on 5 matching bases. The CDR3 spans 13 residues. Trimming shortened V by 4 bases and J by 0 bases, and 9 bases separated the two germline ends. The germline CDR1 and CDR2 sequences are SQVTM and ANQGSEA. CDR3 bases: TGCAGCGTTGTAGTACAGGTGAACACTGAAGCTTTCTTT. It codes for CSVVVQVNTEAFF.

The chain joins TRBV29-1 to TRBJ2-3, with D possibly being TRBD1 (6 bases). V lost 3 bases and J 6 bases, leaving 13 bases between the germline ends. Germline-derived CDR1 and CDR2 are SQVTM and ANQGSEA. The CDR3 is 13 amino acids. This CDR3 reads CSVDLQGGDTQYF. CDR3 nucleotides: TGCAGCGTTGACCTACAGGGCGGGGATACGCAGTATTTT.